A single sample gave rise to the 20 T cell receptor beta chains below, sequenced in a study of Tregs in tolerant kidney transplant recipients. Measured with immunoSEQ multiplex PCR; TCRdb has only the in-frame clones, and not every one. The sample carries fewer than 150,000 clones, about 91% recorded once. Input material: CD4+ T cells from blood. The receptors stem from a human donor in good health.

A single count supports this clone. The CDR3 DNA follows: TGTGCCAGCAGTTCGTATAGCGTCTCTGGGGCCAACGTCCTGACTTTC. Protein product: CASSSYSVSGANVLTF. The rearrangement joins TRBV6-5 to TRBJ2-6; TRBD2 might be the D (5 bases). V lost 4 bases and J lost 0, with 10 bases in between. The CDR3 has 16 amino acids. CDR1 and CDR2 (germline): MNHEY, SVGAGI.

The chain links TRBV29-1 to TRBJ1-6; D call uncertain. This CDR3 has 14 amino acids. CDR1 and CDR2 (germline): SQVTM, ANQGSEA. Trimming stripped 5 bases from V and 5 bases from J, with 13 bases between. The CDR3 sequence: CSVSSGMHNSPLHF. The DNA of the CDR3 is TGCAGCGTTTCCTCGGGGATGCATAATTCACCCCTCCACTTT.

The chain uses TRBV6-5 and TRBJ1-5; D gene uncertain. The CDR3 spans 14 residues. Trimming took off 4 bases at V and 4 bases at J, with 11 bases between the two ends. Germline CDR1 and CDR2: MNHEY and SVGAGI. Here the CDR3 DNA reads TGTGCCAGCAGTTCGAGGGCCGGGAATCAGCCCCAGCATTTT. It specifies CASSSRAGNQPQHF.

This chain links TRBV27 with TRBJ2-1; D not certain. V lost 4 bases, J lost 13 bases, and 11 bases lay in between. This CDR3 is built from 11 residues. Germline values: CDR1 MNHEY, CDR2 SMNVEV (reference sequence). CDR3 in amino acids: CASSSSGPQFF. The CDR3 region has the DNA TGTGCCAGCAGTTCCAGTGGGCCCCAGTTCTTC.

This rearrangement joins TRBV6-4 to TRBJ1-4; D is undetermined. V was clipped by 2 bases and J by 5 bases, with 9 bases between them. Germline V lookup: CDR1 MRHNA, CDR2 SNTAGT. CDR3 length equals 14 residues. CDR3 sequence reads: CASSDSSWNEKLFF. The CDR3 nucleotides read TGTGCCAGCAGTGACAGCAGTTGGAATGAAAAACTGTTTTTT.

V gene TRBV7-9 combines with J gene TRBJ1-2; tentative D call: TRBD1 (5 bases). Trimming took off 5 bases at V and 7 bases at J, with 11 bases between the two ends. Germline CDR1 is SEHNR and CDR2 is FQNEAQ (reference sequence). The CDR3 runs 12 residues. The CDR3: CASSVTDAGYTF. CDR3 coding DNA: TGTGCCAGCAGCGTGACAGACGCTGGCTACACCTTC.

This sequence joins TRBV18 and TRBJ2-5, with 7 bases lining up with TRBD1. Germline trimming cut 4 bases from V and 5 bases from J; bases unmatched to any gene: 7. Germline-derived CDR1 and CDR2 are KGHSH and LQKENI. The CDR3 length is 14 residues. CDR3 bases: TGTGCCAGCTCACTACAGGGGTCTCTTGAGACCCAGTACTTC. Amino acids: CASSLQGSLETQYF.

The chain recombines TRBV11-2 with TRBJ2-1, with D perhaps TRBD2 (7 bases). Germline assignment: CDR1 SGHAT and CDR2 FQNNGV. This CDR3 contains 17 residues. V lost 5 bases and J lost 7, with 24 bases in between. CDR3 DNA: TGTGCCAGCAGCCCACAGGGAGCCAGCGGGGTATCGAATGAGCAGTTCTTC. Encoded protein: CASSPQGASGVSNEQFF.

V and J are TRBV27 and TRBJ1-2; no firm D call. There are 14 residues in the CDR3. The germline gives CDR1 MNHEY, CDR2 SMNVEV (reference sequence). The V end was cut by 2 bases, the J end by 5 bases, with 12 bases between. The CDR3 DNA reads TGTGCCAGCAGTTTAAATAAGGGAAGTTATGGCTACACCTTC. Translation: CASSLNKGSYGYTF.

This rearrangement joins TRBV30 to TRBJ1-1, with unresolved D. Germline V gene data show CDR1 as GTSNPN and CDR2 as SVGIG (reference sequence). Trimming cost V 0 bases and J 7 bases, with 21 bases left between them. This CDR3 has 16 amino acids. Written as DNA, the CDR3 is TGTGCCTGGAGTGTACGAGGAGTCCCCAGCCAGCTTGAAGCTTTCTTT. Protein: CAWSVRGVPSQLEAFF.

V is TRBV19 and J is TRBJ1-5, with 10 bases fitting TRBD1. CDR3 length: 15 amino acids. V lost 4 bases to trimming and J lost 3 bases; unmatched junction nucleotides: 3. CDR1 and CDR2 from the germline V gene are LNHDA and SQIVND (reference sequence). The CDR3 bases are TGTGCCAGTAGTAAGACAGGGGGCGTCAATCAGCCCCAGCATTTT. Its translation is CASSKTGGVNQPQHF.

This sequence joins TRBV6-5 and TRBJ1-1; D is undetermined. The germline V gene encodes CDR1 MNHEY and CDR2 SVGAGI. This CDR3 has 13 residues. V gave up 5 bases and J gave up 8 bases, with 15 bases separating them. CDR3 in amino acids: CASSPPGLWEAFF. CDR3 sequence (DNA): TGTGCCAGCAGTCCGCCGGGCCTTTGGGAAGCTTTCTTT.

This rearrangement joins TRBV19 to TRBJ2-2; 9 bases agree with TRBD2. Germline CDR1 LNHDA, CDR2 SQIVND (reference sequence). With V trimmed by 7 bases and J by 6 bases, 9 bases remained unmatched. CDR3 length equals 15 residues. CDR3 in amino acids: CASTPAGGRPGELFF. The CDR3 bases are TGTGCCAGTACCCCAGCGGGAGGCCGACCCGGGGAGCTGTTTTTT.

CDR3 nucleotide sequence: TGTGCCAGTAGTATCTTCGGTCGGGGCGGCACAGATACGCAGTATTTT. Protein: CASSIFGRGGTDTQYF. The chain couples TRBV19 to TRBJ2-3; D is perhaps TRBD1 or TRBD2 (5 bases each). CDR1 is LNHDA, CDR2 SQIVND, per germline (reference sequence). The CDR3 sequence is 16 residues long. Trimming shortened V by 3 bases and J by 1 base, and 14 bases separated the two germline ends.

The chain is built from TRBV6-5 and TRBJ1-3; maybe TRBD1 (6 bases). Trimming pared 8 bases from V and 3 bases from J, leaving 17 bases between. The germline V gene has CDR1 MNHEY and CDR2 SVGAGI. This CDR3 has 15 amino acids. The CDR3 here is CASGQTGANGNTIYF. The CDR3 coding sequence is TGTGCCAGCGGCCAGACAGGAGCTAATGGAAACACCATATATTTT.

V and J are TRBV7-9 and TRBJ2-1; 13 bases line up with TRBD2. The CDR3 runs 16 residues. Germline V gives CDR1 SEHNR, CDR2 FQNEAQ (reference sequence). The junction had 5 bases not matched to a gene; V was cut back by 5 bases and J by 4 bases. Here the CDR3 DNA reads TGTGCCAGCAGCCCCTCACTAGCGGGAGGGTACAATGAGCAGTTCTTC. Translated: CASSPSLAGGYNEQFF.

The chain couples TRBV30 to TRBJ1-2; D is possibly TRBD1 (6 bases). Trimming pared 2 bases from V and 4 bases from J, leaving 20 bases between. Germline CDR1 is GTSNPN and CDR2 is SVGIG (reference sequence). The CDR3 spans 16 residues. The CDR3 DNA sequence: TGTGCCTGGAGTACGCCCGGGGGGGCGCTGGCCTATGGCTACACCTTC. As protein: CAWSTPGGALAYGYTF.

About this clone itself: Its ends do not fully match the called genes, so a read error is possible. The chain couples TRBV5-4 to TRBJ2-1; the D call may be TRBD1 or TRBD2 (5 bases each). This CDR3 comprises 12 residues. Germline V gives CDR1 SGHNT, CDR2 YYREEE (reference sequence). The CDR3 region has the DNA TGTGCCAGCAGCTTAGGGACGGGACCCTTTGTCTTC. Translation: CASSLGTGPFVF. Using reference TRBV5-4 and TRBJ2-1 for the parts outside the CDR3, the full variable domain is ETGVTQSPTHLIKTRGQQVTLRCSSQSGHNTVSWYQQALGQGPQFIFQYYREEENGRGNFPPRFSGLQFPNYSSELNVNALELDDSALYLCASSLGTGPFVFGPGTRLTVL.

The rearrangement uses TRBV2 and TRBJ2-3; 11 nucleotides align to TRBD2. The CDR3 is 15 residues long. Germline V gene lookup returns CDR1 SNHLY and CDR2 FYNNEI. V dropped 6 bases and J dropped 4; count of bases not matched to a gene: 6. The CDR3 region has the DNA TGTGCCAGCAGACCTGGGACTAGCGGAGCAGATACGCAGTATTTT. It codes for CASRPGTSGADTQYF.

This chain connects TRBV6-5 to TRBJ1-3; D possibly corresponds to TRBD1 (6 bases). The V and J ends lost 4 bases and 0 bases respectively, with 10 bases between them. Germline V lookup: CDR1 MNHEY, CDR2 SVGAGI. The CDR3 spans 15 residues. The chain's CDR3 is CASSSDRLSGNTIYF. The CDR3 nucleotides read TGTGCCAGCAGTTCGGACAGACTCTCTGGAAACACCATATATTTT.